This T cell receptor beta chain was sequenced in a study of blood T cell repertoires in COVID-19 (dated by TCRdb to 2020 to 2022). For the study in its entirety: Collaborator samples came from the United States, Italy and Spain and covered acute and convalescent phases of COVID-19. The material from the prospective study consisted of cDNA or gDNA derived from T cells, B-cell-depleted T cells, or PBMCs. The dataset comprised deeply sampled blood TCRbeta repertoires from subjects exposed to, actively infected with, or recovered from COVID-19. The repertoires were released in a freely available public database meant as a resource for research on the immune response to SARS-CoV-2. The samples were drawn from two sources: the first 160 participants of the ongoing ImmuneRACE study, and over 1,000 subjects contributed by 6 global collaborators. Nearly every sample came with metadata listing a de-identified subject ID, COVID-19 status, age in years and sex. Where HLA class I and class II types were available, the types were taken from metadata supplied by the sample provider, not from assay-based typing. Findings and caveats that apply to the study as a whole: The amount of clinical and demographic metadata varied by source and participant and was provided uncurated.

Collaborating institutions collected whole blood in K2EDTA tubes following their own protocols. For TCRbeta analysis, collaborators shipped samples in one of three forms: frozen whole blood, isolated PBMCs, or DNA extracted from either of those sample types. From a lookup of the germline V gene, CDR1 and CDR2 are SGHVS and FQNEAQ. V trim: 1 base; J trim: 1 base; unmatched bases: 7. The CDR3 goes from the cysteine to the phenylalanine over 16 residues. Only the CDR3 DNA stays, 48 bases, in frame from base 1. As to this clone: What antigen it recognizes has not been identified. Base qualities were left out, and no much larger clone turns up one base away.

TCRbeta CDR3 regions were amplified from genomic DNA using the immunoSEQ Assay, a bias-controlled multiplex PCR. For the original study's pipeline: Nucleated cell counts per sample were estimated from amplification of reference gene primers within the assay. Sequence reads were collapsed and filtered to measure the absolute abundance of every unique TCRbeta CDR3 rearrangement. For each sample, productive Simpson clonality was calculated as the square root of Simpson's diversity index over productive rearrangements. The clones in this table, taken by TCRdb from immuneACCESS, are in-frame only. Not every clone is retained; where verified, under half of the shortfall comes from an unresolved V gene, and the cause of the rest is unknown. The D gene and trimming were derived from the DNA, and the V and J assignments and clone size from that table. The sample records 100,000 to 150,000 clones, 86% of which are singletons. The biggest ten clones account for about 5.7% of the sample.

The receptor was isolated from a human donor in a cohort sampled during active COVID-19. Sequencing was performed on peripheral blood. The chain uses TRBV7-8 and TRBJ2-7; TRBD2 agrees with 7 junctional bases. The nucleotides are TGTGCCAGCAGCTTAGGGAGAGCGGGGCATTCCTACGAGCAGTACTTC. Its product reads: CASSLGRAGHSYEQYF. The variable domain in full, with residues beyond the CDR3 obtained from the reference TRBV7-8 and TRBJ2-7 genes, is GAGVSQSPRYKVAKRGQDVALRCDPISGHVSLFWYQQALGQGPEFLTYFQNEAQLDKSGLPSDRFFAERPEGSVSTLKIQRTQQEDSAVYLCASSLGRAGHSYEQYFGPGTRLTVT.